The rows below give T cell receptor beta chains drawn from one sample of a study of OX40 agonist ivuxolimab in advanced cancers. The method was immunoSEQ multiplex PCR; TCRdb's version includes in-frame clones alone and lacks a portion of them. Of fewer than 65,000 clones listed, 85% to 90% are singletons. This material consisted of CD4+ or CD8+ T cells sorted from blood, taken in a trial of the OX40 agonist ivuxolimab. The receptor source for this set is an adult with an advanced solid tumor such as melanoma, head and neck, liver or kidney cancer. Both conserved end residues are part of each CDR3. D genes are given only for firm matches. Clone size is stated in some rows and not others, as once, few, many or a class when expanded.

D gene,J gene,clone size,V gene,CDR3 protein,CDR3 DNA
TRBD1,TRBJ1-2,-,TRBV5-1,CASSFSGGYGYTF,TGCGCCAGCAGCTTTTCAGGGGGTTATGGCTACACCTTC
-,TRBJ2-5,-,TRBV11-3,CASSLGQGFETQYF,TGTGCCAGCAGCTTAGGTCAGGGTTTCGAGACCCAGTACTTC
-,TRBJ2-3,-,TRBV29-1,CSQVQGTHADTQYF,TGCAGCCAAGTACAGGGAACCCATGCAGATACGCAGTATTTT
-,TRBJ1-2,once,TRBV28,CASSLSAYGYTF,TGTGCCAGCAGCCTTAGTGCCTATGGCTACACCTTC
-,TRBJ1-5,-,TRBV19,CASSISGQRQRQHF,TGTGCCAGTAGTATTTCAGGACAGAGGCAACGACAGCATTTT
-,TRBJ2-2,-,TRBV5-5,CASSSRYTGELFF,TGTGCCAGCAGCTCACGTTATACCGGGGAGCTGTTTTTT
TRBD2,TRBJ2-3,once,TRBV29-1,CSVQRIAGETDTQYF,TGCAGCGTCCAGAGGATTGCGGGAGAAACAGATACGCAGTATTTT
-,TRBJ1-1,few,TRBV7-6,CASSQIPTEAFF,TGTGCCAGCAGCCAGATTCCCACTGAAGCTTTCTTT
TRBD1,TRBJ1-3,-,TRBV28,CASSPTGGPIFGTIYF,TGTGCCAGCAGTCCCACAGGGGGCCCTATATTCGGCACCATATATTTT
TRBD2,TRBJ2-7,-,TRBV5-1,CASSLLAGGSYEQYF,TGCGCCAGCAGCTTACTAGCGGGAGGGTCCTACGAGCAGTACTTC
-,TRBJ2-2,-,TRBV5-1,CASSLGDTNTGELFF,TGCGCCAGCAGCTTGGGGGACACTAACACCGGGGAGCTGTTTTTT
TRBD1,TRBJ2-1,-,TRBV5-4,CASSLGQGFEQFF,TGTGCCAGCAGCTTGGGACAGGGATTTGAGCAGTTCTTC
-,TRBJ1-1,once,TRBV27,CASSLGTLNTEAFF,TGTGCCAGCAGTTTAGGGACATTGAACACTGAAGCTTTCTTT
-,TRBJ2-3,-,TRBV5-1,CASSPQGGRVYF,TGCGCCAGCAGCCCCCAGGGGGGCCGGGTTTATTTT
-,TRBJ1-3,-,TRBV28,CASSLVGAGNTIYF,TGTGCCAGCAGTTTGGTGGGGGCTGGAAACACCATATATTTT
-,TRBJ2-2,-,TRBV5-1,CASSLGQITGELFF,TGCGCCAGCAGCTTGGGGCAGATCACCGGGGAGCTGTTTTTT
TRBD2,TRBJ2-1,-,TRBV6-5,CASSQAGGMGNEQFF,TGTGCCAGCAGCCAAGCGGGGGGGATGGGCAATGAGCAGTTCTTC
-,TRBJ1-4,-,TRBV2,CASSRTNEKLFF,TGTGCCAGCAGTAGGACTAATGAAAAACTGTTTTTT
-,TRBJ2-3,-,TRBV14,CASSPELGLRDTQYF,TGTGCCAGCAGCCCCGAACTAGGATTGAGAGATACGCAGTATTTT
-,TRBJ2-1,once,TRBV30,CAWSVRRGDSSYNEQFF,TGTGCCTGGAGTGTACGGCGGGGGGACAGCTCCTACAATGAGCAGTTCTTC
-,TRBJ2-2,-,TRBV19,CASRTGELFF,TGTGCCAGTAGAACCGGGGAGCTGTTTTTT
-,TRBJ1-4,-,TRBV6-5,CASSPWGALNEKLFF,TGTGCCAGCAGTCCCTGGGGGGCACTTAATGAAAAACTGTTTTTT
-,TRBJ2-2,-,TRBV18,CASSPRQGGLKGELFF,TGTGCCAGCTCACCGCGACAGGGAGGTTTGAAAGGGGAGCTGTTTTTT
-,TRBJ2-7,-,TRBV2,CASSAGWRPAYEQYF,TGTGCCAGCAGTGCGGGGTGGCGTCCCGCCTACGAGCAGTACTTC
-,TRBJ1-6,-,TRBV27,CASSLRGFNSPLHF,TGTGCCAGCAGTTTAAGGGGGTTTAATTCACCCCTCCACTTT
-,TRBJ2-3,-,TRBV5-4,CASSRPGSTDTQYF,TGTGCCAGCAGCCGACCAGGGAGCACAGATACGCAGTATTTT
-,TRBJ2-5,-,TRBV29-1,CSASSGRLWETQYF,TGCAGCGCCTCCTCCGGCCGTTTGTGGGAGACCCAGTACTTC
TRBD1,TRBJ1-4,once,TRBV6-1,CASIADRPRGEKLFF,TGTGCCAGCATCGCGGACAGGCCCAGAGGGGAAAAACTGTTTTTT
-,TRBJ1-4,-,TRBV5-5,CASSLAVNEKLFF,TGTGCCAGCAGCTTGGCCGTTAATGAAAAACTGTTTTTT